This T cell receptor beta chain is from a study of glioma-infiltrating T cells. Using RNA template, CDR3s of TCR alpha and beta were amplified with iRepertoire arm-PCR. Input was roughly 100-450 ng of tissue mRNA or PBMC total RNA. In TCRdb, the multiplex PCR reads were re-called with MiXCR into one record per CDR3 protein. The data hold over 100,000 distinct CDR3 sequences, with 25% observed a single time. CDR3 length: 12 residues. Trimming cost V 2 bases and J 10 bases, with 12 bases left between them. CDR1 and CDR2 (germline): DFQATT, SNEGSKA (reference sequence). In its sample, this clonotype was seen many times.

The chain carries TRBV20-1 and TRBJ1-5; D unclear. The sequence was obtained from a human donor with low-grade glioma or glioblastoma, undergoing nonglioma brain surgery, or in good health (not recorded which). Sequenced input: glioma tissue, nonneoplastic brain tissue, or PBMCs (not recorded which). CDR3 region: CSARRHLNPQHF. The CDR3 DNA sequence: TGCAGTGCTAGAAGACACCTAAATCCCCAGCATTTT.